This TCR beta chain was sequenced during a study of identical twins. Overall study results and limits: Excess sharing by twins proved weaker in beta out-of-frame sequences.

All of the donors were Caucasians in good health. This clonotype has more than one count but fewer than ten. Its antigen is as yet unknown. Each CDR3 protein is one row after TCRdb ran MiXCR on the 5' RACE reads. The sample carries approximately 240,000 distinct CDR3 sequences, 11% to 15% recorded once. The TCR was taken from a woman aged 18-29 years in good health. What was sequenced was memory (CD45RO+) T cells sorted from blood.

CDR3 amino acids: CASKRNPVPGNTIYF. Written as DNA, the CDR3 is TGTGCCAGCAAAAGAAACCCAGTCCCTGGAAACACCATATATTTT. This chain joins TRBV6-1 and TRBJ1-3; D unclear. Trimming cost V 7 bases and J 2 bases, with 15 bases left between them. Germline lookup yields CDR1 MNHNS and CDR2 SASEGT. The CDR3 loop spans 15 amino acids.